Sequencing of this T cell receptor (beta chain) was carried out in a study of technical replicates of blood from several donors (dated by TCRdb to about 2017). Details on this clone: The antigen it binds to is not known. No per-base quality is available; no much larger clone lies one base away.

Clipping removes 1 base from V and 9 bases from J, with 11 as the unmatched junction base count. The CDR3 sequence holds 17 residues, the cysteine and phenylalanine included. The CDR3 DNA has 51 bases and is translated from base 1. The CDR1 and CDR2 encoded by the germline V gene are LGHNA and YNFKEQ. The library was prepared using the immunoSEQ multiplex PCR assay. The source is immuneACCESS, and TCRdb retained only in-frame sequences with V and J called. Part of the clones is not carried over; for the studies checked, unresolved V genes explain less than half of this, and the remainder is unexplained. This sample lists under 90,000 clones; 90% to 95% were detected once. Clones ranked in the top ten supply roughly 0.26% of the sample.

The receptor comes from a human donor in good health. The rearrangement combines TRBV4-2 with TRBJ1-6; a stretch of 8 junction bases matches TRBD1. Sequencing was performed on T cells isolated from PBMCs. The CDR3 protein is CASSQGNDDRGRSPLHF. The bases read TGTGCCAGCAGCCAAGGTAATGATGACAGGGGACGTTCACCCCTCCACTTT.